This T cell receptor beta chain was recorded in a study of cytomegalovirus exposure and HLA in healthy donors. The PCR contained 60 Vbeta and 13 Jbeta primers. TCRdb's table, derived via immunoSEQ multiplex PCR, lists solely in-frame clones and lacks some. Of around 110,000 clones in the sample, about two thirds were seen once. The CDR3 runs to 16 residues. Between the trimmed V and J ends, which lost 2 bases and 0 bases, there was a span of 12 bases. Germline CDR1 and CDR2: WNHNN and SYGVQD (reference sequence). The V and J genes are TRBV10-1 and TRBJ2-3; D may be TRBD2 (5 bases). Sequencing used PBMCs. The sequence was collected from a female donor in good health and CMV-seronegative. The CDR3 sequence: CASSERRGASTDTQYF. CDR3 DNA: TGCGCCAGCAGTGAGAGACGGGGAGCGAGCACAGATACGCAGTATTTT.